Included here is one T cell receptor (beta chain) sequence, with context. Antigen: not known. The data derive from a study of T-cell memory formation after mild COVID-19. As for the study in general: TCR clusters were mostly donor specific. Study-wide results and caveats: CM and EM subsets held most contracting CD4+ clones; EMRA held CD8+ ones.

V lost 0 bases to trimming and J lost 10 bases, with 13 bases between them. The germline gives CDR1 MGHRA, CDR2 YSYEKL. This CDR3 has 14 residues. The authors produced TCR alpha and TCR beta cDNA libraries with sample barcodes and UMIs by 5'RACE using constant-segment primers. Via MiXCR, TCRdb re-called the 5' RACE reads, giving one row per CDR3 protein. Of approximately 300,000 distinct CDR3 sequences listed, approximately 19% are singletons. The receptor was derived from a man between 18 and 29 years old who had mild COVID-19 (a few samples of this study predate the infection). Cell type and time point are not known. Sequenced sample: PBMCs or a T cell subset sorted from them (not recorded which). V gene TRBV4-1 combines with J gene TRBJ2-1; D may be TRBD2 (6 bases). The CDR3 bases are TGCGCCAGCAGCCAAGATGGGGGGACGGGAGAGCAGTTCTTC. Translating it yields CASSQDGGTGEQFF.